The clone carrying this T cell receptor (beta chain) was counted only a few times. The cohort comprised adults aged 18 to 89 years residing in about 25 US areas. Self-reported history from a screening survey and questionnaire set each donor's cohort. The data were obtained in a study of blood T cell repertoires in COVID-19. Study-wide context: COVID-19 samples from acute and convalescent phases originated in the United States, Italy and Spain.

Sequencing was performed with immunoSEQ multiplex PCR; in TCRdb, only in-frame clones are kept and a portion is missing. Of around 300,000 clones listed, around 91% were seen once; the top ten hold approximately 1.5%. This CDR3 spans 16 amino acids. From germline, CDR1 is MNHEY and CDR2 SVGAGI. With 2 bases removed from V and 5 bases from J, the gap between germline ends came to 16 bases. The sample was PBMCs or T cells enriched from blood (not recorded which). The chain couples TRBV6-5 to TRBJ2-1, with D unclear. The clonotype originates from a woman aged 18-30 years with acute COVID-19. The DNA of the CDR3 is TGTGCCAGCAGTTACGAATGGGCGACACGGAACAATGAGCAGTTCTTC. Protein sequence: CASSYEWATRNNEQFF.